This passage covers 28 T cell receptor beta chains from one sample sequenced in a study of T-cell memory formation after mild COVID-19. TCRdb processed the 5' RACE reads anew with MiXCR; each CDR3 protein has one entry. The repertoire holds a few hundred thousand distinct CDR3 sequences, with just under 20% as singletons. Sequencing was carried out using PBMCs or a T cell subset sorted from them (not recorded which). The receptors stem from a man younger than 35 who had mild COVID-19 (a few samples of this study predate the infection). Cell type and time point are not known.

The V and J genes are TRBV3-1 and TRBJ1-2, with unresolved D. Germline V gives CDR1 LGHDT, CDR2 YNNKEL (reference sequence). The germline V and J ends were trimmed by 0 bases and 7 bases, with 9 bases remaining between them. The CDR3 is 13 amino acids. CDR3 DNA: TGTGCCAGCAGCCAAGAAGTAGGGCGTGGCTACACCTTC. It specifies CASSQEVGRGYTF.

This clonotype was detected once. The chain has TRBV11-2 and TRBJ2-3, with 10 bases identical to TRBD2. The CDR3 runs 16 residues. V gave up 5 bases and J gave up 2 bases; unmatched junction bases: 7. Germline V CDR1 and CDR2: SGHAT, FQNNGV. CDR3 nucleotides: TGTGCCAGCAGCCAACTTAGCGGGGGGACCACAGATACGCAGTATTTT. Residues: CASSQLSGGTTDTQYF.

This clonotype was seen only a few times. This rearrangement joins TRBV6-2 or TRBV6-3 to TRBJ2-3, with D possibly matching TRBD1 (6 bases). CDR3 length: 15 amino acids. Germline-derived CDR1 and CDR2 are MNHEY and SVGEGT. Trimming removed 6 bases at V and 2 bases at J, with 15 bases between. The CDR3 loop is CASSWDTSNTDTQYF. The DNA for the CDR3 is TGTGCCAGCAGCTGGGACACGTCTAACACAGATACGCAGTATTTT.

This clonotype was seen a handful of times. The V call is TRBV7-9, the J call TRBJ2-3; TRBD1 or TRBD2 may be the D gene (5 bases each). V lost 3 bases to trimming and J lost 6 bases, with 16 bases between them. Germline V lookup: CDR1 SEHNR, CDR2 FQNEAQ (reference sequence). The CDR3 contains 15 residues. CDR3 sequence reads: CASSFWAGSIDTQYF. The CDR3 region has the DNA TGTGCCAGCAGCTTTTGGGCAGGGAGTATTGATACGCAGTATTTT.

This chain joins TRBV5-1 and TRBJ1-4; TRBD1 is a possible D gene (5 bases). V lost 5 bases and J lost 14, with 22 bases in between. Germline CDR1 SGHRS, CDR2 YFSETQ. This CDR3 spans 14 amino acids. CDR3 coding DNA: TGCGCCAGCAGTAACGCTCGGGGCGGGGGAGTGCTGTTTTTT. Its translation is CASSNARGGGVLFF.

This clonotype has only a few counts. As DNA, the CDR3 is TGTGCCAGCAGTTACGCCGGAGACACCGGGGAGCTGTTTTTT. It is translated as CASSYAGDTGELFF. The chain recombines TRBV6-6 with TRBJ2-2; the D is unclear. Between the trimmed V and J ends, which lost 2 bases and 3 bases, there was a span of 7 bases. Germline values: CDR1 MNHNY, CDR2 SVGAGI (reference sequence). The CDR3 has 14 amino acids.

The V call is TRBV29-1, the J call TRBJ1-3; no firm D call. V lost 4 bases and J lost 0, with 1 base in between. Germline V gives CDR1 SQVTM, CDR2 ANQGSEA. The length of the CDR3 is 11 residues. This CDR3 reads CSVVSGNTIYF. CDR3 coding DNA: TGCAGCGTTGTCTCTGGAAACACCATATATTTT.

The genes are TRBV5-1 and TRBJ2-3, with D uncertain. Germline V gene data show CDR1 as SGHRS and CDR2 as YFSETQ. This CDR3 has 13 amino acids. Trimming took 3 bases from V and 6 from J, leaving 11 bases between them. CDR3 protein: CASSSNAQDTQYF. The CDR3, as DNA: TGCGCCAGCAGCTCCAACGCTCAGGATACGCAGTATTTT.

This clonotype came up a few times. The chain combines TRBV6-5 with TRBJ2-1, with D possibly TRBD2 on 7 matching bases. CDR1 is MNHEY and CDR2 is SVGAGI in the germline V gene. The CDR3 runs to 15 residues. V lost 2 bases and J lost 9, with 17 bases in between. The CDR3 DNA reads TGTGCCAGCAGTTACCTTGGGGGGGGGCTAGGTGAGCAGTTCTTC. Translated, it gives CASSYLGGGLGEQFF.

This clonotype was observed many times. The chain is built from TRBV12-3 or TRBV12-4 and TRBJ2-3; 8 bases fit TRBD2. This CDR3 comprises 15 residues. V lost 5 bases and J lost 3; bases outside the gene matches: 7. CDR3: CASSDGTRSTDTQYF. The CDR3, as DNA: TGTGCCAGCAGTGACGGGACTAGATCTACAGATACGCAGTATTTT.

J is TRBJ2-2 and V is TRBV24-1, with 10 bases aligning to TRBD2. V was pared by 2 bases and J by 6 bases, with 11 bases of the junction left unmatched. Germline assignment: CDR1 KGHDR and CDR2 SFDVKD. The CDR3 runs 18 residues. The CDR3 bases are TGTGCCACCAGTGATTCCCGTCCAATAGCGGGGGGTTCCGGGGAGCTGTTTTTT. This translates into CATSDSRPIAGGSGELFF.

This chain links TRBV4-3 with TRBJ2-1, with D maybe TRBD1 (5 bases). Trimming removed 2 bases from V and 5 bases from J, with 7 bases in between. The CDR3 loop spans 13 amino acids. CDR1 and CDR2 from the germline V gene are LGHNA and YSLEER. The CDR3 loop reads CASSQQGHNEQFF. CDR3 sequence (DNA): TGCGCCAGCAGCCAACAGGGCCACAATGAGCAGTTCTTC.

In its sample, this clonotype was seen a few times. This chain connects TRBV24-1 to TRBJ2-1; the D is unclear. The CDR3 is 12 amino acids. V lost 7 bases, J lost 6 bases, and 9 bases lay in between. Germline-derived CDR1 and CDR2 are KGHDR and SFDVKD. The CDR3 DNA is TGTGCCACCAGGGGCCAATTCAATGAGCAGTTCTTC. Its protein product is CATRGQFNEQFF.

This clonotype was seen only a few times. V is TRBV20-1 and J is TRBJ2-1; unclear D gene. CDR1 DFQATT and CDR2 SNEGSKA come from the germline V gene (reference sequence). CDR3 length: 15 residues. The V end lost 7 bases, the J end lost 6 bases, and 22 bases lay between the germline ends. CDR3 bases: TGCAGTGTCCCCAGAGTCCTTGGACCTACCAATGAGCAGTTCTTC. Amino acid sequence: CSVPRVLGPTNEQFF.

This chain links TRBV7-9 with TRBJ2-2; TRBD1 is a possible D gene (5 bases). Trimming stripped 1 base from V and 7 bases from J, with 10 bases between. Per germline, CDR1 SEHNR and CDR2 FQNEAQ (reference sequence). The CDR3 has 14 amino acids. CDR3: CASSLVTGYGELFF. CDR3 in DNA: TGTGCCAGCAGCTTAGTAACAGGCTACGGGGAGCTGTTTTTT.

This chain links TRBV7-6 with TRBJ2-5; no clear D gene. The CDR3 runs to 16 residues. CDR1 and CDR2 from the germline V gene are SGHVS and FNYEAQ. Trimming took 1 base from V and 1 from J, leaving 13 bases between them. CDR3 in DNA: TGTGCCAGCAGCTTAGTTCGAACACGGATCCAAGAGACCCAGTACTTC. Translated: CASSLVRTRIQETQYF.

This clonotype was observed a handful of times. The genes are TRBV5-1 and TRBJ2-1, with no clear D. V was shortened by 2 bases and J by 10 bases, with 7 bases between the two germline ends. This CDR3 region has 11 residues. CDR1 and CDR2 from the germline V gene are SGHRS and YFSETQ. CDR3 DNA: TGCGCCAGCAGCTTCACCGGGGAGCAGTTCTTC. Protein sequence: CASSFTGEQFF.

This clonotype was recorded many times. The rearrangement uses TRBV6-6 and TRBJ2-5, with 10 bases matching TRBD2. The J segment lost 5 bases and the V segment lost 6 bases, leaving 15 bases of the junction unmatched. CDR1 and CDR2 (germline): MNHNY, SVGAGI (reference sequence). The CDR3 has 17 amino acids. The CDR3 sequence: CASRPGSGGVDWETQYF. In DNA form, the CDR3 reads TGTGCCAGCAGGCCAGGGAGCGGGGGGGTCGATTGGGAGACCCAGTACTTC.

V usage is TRBV7-2 and J usage is TRBJ2-3; 7 bases are shared with TRBD1. V shed 5 bases and J 3 bases; nucleotides not matched to a gene: 8. This CDR3 contains 15 residues. Germline CDR1 and CDR2: SGHTA and FQGNSA. CDR3 in amino acids: CASSRWDSVTDTQYF. The CDR3 DNA reads TGTGCCAGCAGCCGTTGGGACAGCGTAACAGATACGCAGTATTTT.

This clonotype was detected only a few times. The chain joins TRBV7-9 to TRBJ1-1; 8 positions agree with TRBD1. Germline lookup yields CDR1 SEHNR and CDR2 FQNEAQ (reference sequence). The CDR3 extends over 15 amino acids. Unmatched junction bases numbered 7, after V lost 5 bases and J lost 2 bases. For the CDR3, the DNA is TGTGCCAGCAGCGATTGGACAGGGCATAACACTGAAGCTTTCTTT. Translation: CASSDWTGHNTEAFF.

This clonotype has only a few counts. The chain recombines TRBV4-1 with TRBJ1-5; weak D call: TRBD1 (5 bases). V gave up 1 base and J gave up 6 bases, with 7 bases separating them. Per germline, CDR1 MGHRA and CDR2 YSYEKL. CDR3 size: 13 residues. CDR3 in DNA: TGCGCCAGCAGCCAAGCAGGGTTTCAGCCCCAGCATTTT. It yields the protein CASSQAGFQPQHF.

The gene calls are TRBV5-4 and TRBJ2-3, with 7 bases identical to TRBD1. The V and J ends lost 5 bases and 2 bases, in that order; junction bases with no gene match: 5. Germline V gene lookup returns CDR1 SGHNT and CDR2 YYREEE (reference sequence). CDR3 size: 14 residues. CDR3 in DNA: TGTGCCAGCAGGCTCGGACAGGACACAGATACGCAGTATTTT. Its protein is CASRLGQDTDTQYF.

A single count supports this clonotype. The chain links TRBV15 to TRBJ2-1; tentatively, D is TRBD1 (5 bases). Germline loops: CDR1 LNHNV, CDR2 YYDKDF (reference sequence). The length of the CDR3 is 13 residues. Trimming removed 1 base from V and 8 bases from J, with 9 bases in between. The CDR3 DNA follows: TGTGCCACCAGCAGAGCTCTACAGGATGAGCAGTTCTTC. Its translation: CATSRALQDEQFF.

The chain links TRBV5-1 to TRBJ2-5; possible D gene TRBD2, 6 bases. The ends were cut back, 4 bases at V and 2 bases at J, with 18 bases in the middle. CDR1 is SGHRS, CDR2 YFSETQ, per germline. The CDR3 covers 16 residues. The CDR3 nucleotides are TGCGCCAGCAGCCCACAATGGAGGGCTCAACAAGAGACCCAGTACTTC. It is translated as CASSPQWRAQQETQYF.

J is TRBJ2-3 and V is TRBV7-2; 8 nucleotides agree with TRBD1. Unmatched junction bases numbered 6, after V lost 2 bases and J lost 5 bases. The CDR3 extends over 15 amino acids. Per the germline V gene, CDR1 is SGHTA and CDR2 is FQGNSA. The CDR3 region has the DNA TGTGCCAGCAGCTTAAGCGGACAGGGTGGAGATACGCAGTATTTT. Protein sequence: CASSLSGQGGDTQYF. Combining the CDR3 with reference TRBV7-2 and TRBJ2-3 gives the whole variable domain GAGVSQSPSNKVTEKGKDVELRCDPISGHTALYWYRQSLGQGLEFLIYFQGNSAPDKSGLPSDRFSAERTGGSVSTLTIQRTQQEDSAVYLCASSLSGQGGDTQYFGPGTRLTVL.

This chain links TRBV5-1 with TRBJ1-2; D gene uncertain. The CDR3 runs to 13 residues. The germline gives CDR1 SGHRS, CDR2 YFSETQ. V lost 0 bases and J 8 bases, leaving 11 bases between the germline ends. Here the CDR3 DNA reads TGCGCCAGCAGCTTGGCCCAAGGAGGAGGCTACACCTTC. This sequence encodes CASSLAQGGGYTF.

CDR3 nucleotides: TGTGCCAGCAGCGTAGCAGGGGCCTATGGCTACACCTTC. Encoded protein: CASSVAGAYGYTF. V is TRBV9 and J is TRBJ1-2; perhaps TRBD1 as D (6 bases). This CDR3 is 13 amino acids long. Trimming shortened V by 0 bases and J by 4 bases, and 7 bases separated the two germline ends. Per germline, CDR1 SGDLS and CDR2 YYNGEE.

This clonotype appeared a single time. The chain joins TRBV20-1 to TRBJ2-5; D is unresolved. Germline V gene sequence: CDR1 DFQATT, CDR2 SNEGSKA (reference sequence). V lost 7 bases and J lost 1, with 7 bases in between. The CDR3 has 11 amino acids. CDR3 in DNA: TGCAGTGGTCTCCCCCAAGAGACCCAGTACTTC. Its protein product is CSGLPQETQYF.